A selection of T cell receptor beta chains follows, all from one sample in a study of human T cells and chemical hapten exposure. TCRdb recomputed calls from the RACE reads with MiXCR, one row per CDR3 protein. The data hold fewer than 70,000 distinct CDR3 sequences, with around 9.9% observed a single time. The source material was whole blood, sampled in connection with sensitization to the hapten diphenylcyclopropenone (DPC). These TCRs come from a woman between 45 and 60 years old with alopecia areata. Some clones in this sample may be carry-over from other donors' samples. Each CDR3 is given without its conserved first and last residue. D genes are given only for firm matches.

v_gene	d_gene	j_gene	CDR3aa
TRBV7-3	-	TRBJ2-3	ASSYDTDTQY
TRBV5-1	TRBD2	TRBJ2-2	ASSLGDYSGSGELF
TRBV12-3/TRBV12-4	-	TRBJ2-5	ASSLLGTVFQY
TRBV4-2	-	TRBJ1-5	ASSQVSNQPQH
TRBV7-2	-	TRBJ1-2	ASSLARGQYGYT
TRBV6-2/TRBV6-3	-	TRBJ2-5	ASRDGRIEETQY
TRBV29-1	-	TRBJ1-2	SATNQALSYT
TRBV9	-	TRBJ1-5	ASSVEGQINQPQH
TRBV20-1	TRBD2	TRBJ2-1	SARRKTSGSYNEQF
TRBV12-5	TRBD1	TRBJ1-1	ASRTDRVGEAF
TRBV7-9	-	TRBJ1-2	ASSFSGSRVRGYT
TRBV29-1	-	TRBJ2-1	SVANRREGDEQF
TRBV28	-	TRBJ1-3	ASHRAPSGNTIY
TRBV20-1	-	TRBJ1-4	SAGGGWQEKLF
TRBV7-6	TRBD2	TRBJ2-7	ASSLAGGPSYEQY
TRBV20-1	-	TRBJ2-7	SARGRRYEQY
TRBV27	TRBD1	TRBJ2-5	ASSLSQGVIETQY
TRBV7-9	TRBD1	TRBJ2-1	ASSYRQTGARVEQF
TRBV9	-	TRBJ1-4	ASSVTATNEKLF
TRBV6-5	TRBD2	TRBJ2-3	ASSYPSGGTSTDTQY
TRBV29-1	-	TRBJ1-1	SVFTGDTEAF
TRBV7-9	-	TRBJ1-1	ASSLSRDTEAF
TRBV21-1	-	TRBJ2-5	ASSQTVAGYQETQY
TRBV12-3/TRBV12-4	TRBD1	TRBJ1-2	ASSGDRLYGYT
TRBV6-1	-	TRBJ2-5	ASRWGDSPQETQY
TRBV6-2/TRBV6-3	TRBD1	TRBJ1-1	ASSYRTGGAEYTEAF
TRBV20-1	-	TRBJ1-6	SARDSDKALYNSPLH
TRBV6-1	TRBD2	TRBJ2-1	ALRVAGGPNEQF
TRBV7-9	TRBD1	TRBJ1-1	ASSYQGVYTEAF
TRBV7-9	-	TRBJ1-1	ASSLFRRVDTEAF
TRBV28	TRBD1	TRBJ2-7	ASSQGQGYEQY
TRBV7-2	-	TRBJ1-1	ASSFGPMNTEAF
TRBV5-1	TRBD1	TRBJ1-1	ASSTTGQGNTEAF
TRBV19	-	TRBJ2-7	ASSPPAAGPRN
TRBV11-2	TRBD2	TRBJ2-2	ASSFGLAGGRVGELF
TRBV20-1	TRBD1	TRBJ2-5	SARFLGAGQAKETQY
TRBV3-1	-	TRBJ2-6	ASRLAPGANVLT
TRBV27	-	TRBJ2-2	ASRQFNGDTGELF
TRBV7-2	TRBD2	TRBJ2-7	ASSLGTSGTYEQY
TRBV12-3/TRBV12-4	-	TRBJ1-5	ASTVVVGEGNQPQH
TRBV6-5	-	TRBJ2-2	ASSPNGGNTGELF
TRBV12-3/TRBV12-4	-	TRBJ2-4	ASSVLAKNIQY
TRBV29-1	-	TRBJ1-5	SVSSRGHQPQH
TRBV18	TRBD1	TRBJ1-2	ASSPGTGYLSNYGYT